The clone carrying this TCR beta chain was seen more than once but under ten times. Its antigen remains unidentified. Original handling: The distant-metastasis classifier for papillary thyroid cancer was built from CDR3 differences across clinicopathological groups. Using MiXCR, TCRdb reanalyzed the PCR reads. TCRdb, not the original authors, processed these V and J calls. Of 20,000 to 25,000 clones detected, around 16% appear once; the ten largest clones hold about a fifth. Each patient went into thyroid surgery without having received any treatment. The sample originates from a study of metastatic and nonmetastatic thyroid tumors. Study-level background: Peripheral blood and tumor or nodule samples from malignant and benign thyroid patients were compared. Study-level points and caveats: Significantly greater TCR beta diversity was reportedly found in malignant thyroid tumors than in benign nodules (in blood and tumor).

Sequenced: blood. This sequence was found in a female donor with papillary thyroid cancer or a benign thyroid nodule (not recorded which). Some clones in this sample may be carry-over from other donors' samples.

The CDR3 region has the DNA TGTGCCAGCAGTGCTACTTCCACAGGGGGCGTAGGCTACACCTTC. Its protein is CASSATSTGGVGYTF. This sequence joins TRBV6-1 and TRBJ1-2; 9 bases fit TRBD1. J was trimmed by 8 bases and V by 4 bases; bases with no gene match: 11. Germline lookup yields CDR1 MNHNS and CDR2 SASEGT. This CDR3 contains 15 residues.